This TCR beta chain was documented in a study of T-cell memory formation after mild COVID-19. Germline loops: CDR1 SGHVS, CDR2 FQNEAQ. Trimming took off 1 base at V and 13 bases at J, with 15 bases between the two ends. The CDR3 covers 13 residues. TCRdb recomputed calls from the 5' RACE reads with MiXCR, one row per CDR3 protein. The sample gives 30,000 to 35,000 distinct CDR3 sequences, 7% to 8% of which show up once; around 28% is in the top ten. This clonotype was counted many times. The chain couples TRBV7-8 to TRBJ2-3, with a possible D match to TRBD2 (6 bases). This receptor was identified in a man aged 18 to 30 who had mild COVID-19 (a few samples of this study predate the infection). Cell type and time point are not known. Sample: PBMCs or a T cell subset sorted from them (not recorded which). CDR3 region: CASSLEYRGCEYF. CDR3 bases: TGTGCCAGCAGCTTAGAATATCGGGGGTGCGAGTATTTT.